The 14 T cell receptor beta chains presented below share a single source sample, sequenced in a study of metastatic and nonmetastatic thyroid tumors. TCRdb re-called the PCR reads through MiXCR. The sample contains 45,000 to 60,000 clones, approximately 17% of which appear only once. No treatment of any kind had been given to any patient before thyroid surgery. Sequencing input: blood. These receptors were taken from a female donor with papillary thyroid cancer or a benign thyroid nodule (not recorded which). Some clones in this sample may be carry-over from other donors' samples.

The sample holds many counts of this clone. This sequence joins TRBV25-1 and TRBJ1-1, with TRBD1 as a possible D gene (6 bases). This CDR3 region has 15 residues. The germline V gene has CDR1 MGHDK and CDR2 SYGVNS. Trimming took off 6 bases at V and 1 base at J, with 15 bases between the two ends. In DNA form, the CDR3 reads TGTGCCAGCAGGGCCACCGGGACACAGAACACTGAAGCTTTCTTT. It translates to CASRATGTQNTEAFF.

This clone was detected a few times. The chain employs TRBV28 and TRBJ1-2, with 11 bases fitting TRBD1. The J segment lost 5 bases and the V segment lost 10 bases, leaving 12 bases of the junction unmatched. Germline V lookup: CDR1 MDHEN, CDR2 SYDVKM. The CDR3 is 15 residues long. CDR3 sequence (DNA): TGTGCCAACAGGTCCGTGGGACAGGGGGGGTATGGCTACACCTTC. Translating gives CANRSVGQGGYGYTF.

This clone appeared a few times. The V gene is TRBV7-2, the J gene TRBJ1-4; D unresolved. Trimming stripped 1 base from V and 3 bases from J, with 6 bases between. The CDR3 length is 14 residues. Germline CDR1 reads SGHTA; CDR2 reads FQGNSA. CDR3 region: CASSLDFANEKLFF. CDR3 in DNA: TGTGCCAGCAGCTTAGACTTCGCTAATGAAAAACTGTTTTTT.

This clone was observed a handful of times. Other DNA sequences in the same sample also yield this CDR3. The chain recombines TRBV28 with TRBJ1-1, with D possibly matching TRBD1 (6 bases). The CDR3 consists of 14 residues. V was cut by 3 bases and J by 6 bases, with 14 bases left in between. Per germline, CDR1 MDHEN and CDR2 SYDVKM. The CDR3 DNA reads as TGTGCCAGCAGTTTTAGGCAGACAGGCGCTGAAGCTTTCTTT. It encodes CASSFRQTGAEAFF.

This chain links TRBV4-3 with TRBJ1-4; 7 bases align to TRBD1. The CDR3 consists of 17 residues. V dropped 0 bases and J dropped 2; count of bases not matched to a gene: 6. Germline V CDR1 and CDR2: LGHNA, YSLEER. CDR3 coding DNA: TGCGCCAGCAGCCAAGACCGACAGGGCCTTACTAATGAAAAACTGTTTTTT. This sequence encodes CASSQDRQGLTNEKLFF.

This clone was found many times. The V gene is TRBV7-2, the J gene TRBJ1-2, with D maybe TRBD1 (6 bases). Germline lookup yields CDR1 SGHTA and CDR2 FQGNSA. The CDR3 spans 18 residues. With 3 bases removed from V and 6 bases from J, the gap between germline ends came to 26 bases. CDR3 DNA: TGTGCCAGCAGCTTCGGCACAGGGTTTCGTACGCGGGTTGATGGCTACACCTTC. It codes for CASSFGTGFRTRVDGYTF.

Only a few counts were recorded for this clone. The chain carries TRBV24-1 and TRBJ2-5; D might be TRBD2 (5 bases). This CDR3 is built from 16 residues. The ends were cut back, 5 bases at V and 5 bases at J, with 20 bases in the middle. Germline V CDR1 and CDR2: KGHDR, SFDVKD. This chain's CDR3 is CATSARGRGPGETQYF. The CDR3, as DNA: TGTGCCACCAGTGCCCGGGGTAGAGGGCCAGGTGAGACCCAGTACTTC.

This clone was seen ten or more times. The chain employs TRBV10-3 and TRBJ2-7, with unresolved D. Germline V lookup: CDR1 ENHRY, CDR2 SYGVKD. CDR3 length: 14 amino acids. Between the trimmed V and J ends, which lost 2 bases and 0 bases, there was a span of 8 bases. CDR3 sequence: CAISEKAISYEQYF. The CDR3 nucleotides are TGTGCCATCAGTGAGAAAGCGATCTCCTACGAGCAGTACTTC.

This clone was counted many times. The chain couples TRBV19 to TRBJ2-2; 7 nucleotides align to TRBD1. J was trimmed by 2 bases and V by 3 bases; bases with no gene match: 3. Germline V gives CDR1 LNHDA, CDR2 SQIVND (reference sequence). The CDR3 is 15 amino acids. Here the CDR3 DNA reads TGTGCCAGTAGTATTAAGGGGGCAAACACCGGGGAGCTGTTTTTT. The encoded protein is CASSIKGANTGELFF.

In this sample, this clone turned up many times. Other nucleotide sequences from this sample produce the same CDR3. The J gene is TRBJ1-2, the V gene TRBV6-1; no firm D call. V shed 5 bases and J shed 0 bases, with 10 bases lying between them. The V gene's germline CDR1 is MNHNS and CDR2 SASEGT. This CDR3 has 14 residues. The DNA for the CDR3 is TGTGCCAGCAGTACCCCGGGTACTAACTATGGCTACACCTTC. Protein sequence: CASSTPGTNYGYTF.

This clone was seen many times. The J gene is TRBJ2-7, the V gene TRBV28; TRBD2 matches at 10 bases. The germline V gene has CDR1 MDHEN and CDR2 SYDVKM. V lost 6 bases, J lost 3 bases, and 8 bases stayed unmatched. The CDR3 loop spans 15 amino acids. The CDR3 here is CASSSGLAHYYEQYF. CDR3 DNA: TGTGCCAGCAGCTCGGGACTAGCGCATTACTACGAGCAGTACTTC.

The chain carries TRBV5-1 and TRBJ2-7, with TRBD1 as a possible D gene (6 bases). The CDR3 runs to 12 residues. The germline V gene encodes CDR1 SGHRS and CDR2 YFSETQ. V was trimmed by 3 bases and J by 4 bases, leaving 8 bases between them. CDR3 sequence reads: CASSSQGYEQYF. DNA of the CDR3: TGCGCCAGCAGCTCACAGGGTTACGAGCAGTACTTC. Filled out from reference TRBV5-1 and TRBJ2-7, the complete variable domain reads KAGVTQTPRYLIKTRGQQVTLSCSPISGHRSVSWYQQTPGQGLQFLFEYFSETQRNKGNFPGRFSGRQFSNSRSEMNVSTLELGDSALYLCASSSQGYEQYFGPGTRLTVT.

The J gene is TRBJ2-1, the V gene TRBV4-1; the match to TRBD2 covers 7 bases. The CDR3 runs 17 residues. J gave up 7 bases and V 5 bases, and 17 bases lay outside the gene matches. Germline V gene data show CDR1 as MGHRA and CDR2 as YSYEKL. The CDR3 nucleotides read TGCGCCAGCAGCGGAGACGAGGCGGGAGTGCTGAGGAATGAGCAGTTCTTC. As protein: CASSGDEAGVLRNEQFF.

On this clone itself: At one end the junction does not follow the germline gene, possibly because of a read error. V and J are TRBV6-9 and TRBJ2-2, with a tentative D call TRBD2 (7 bases). Germline V lookup: CDR1 MNHGY, CDR2 SVAAGI. This CDR3 comprises 13 residues. CDR3 amino acids: CASGDTEAGELFF. CDR3 nucleotides: TGCGCCAGCGGGGACACGGAGGCCGGTGAGCTGTTTTTT.